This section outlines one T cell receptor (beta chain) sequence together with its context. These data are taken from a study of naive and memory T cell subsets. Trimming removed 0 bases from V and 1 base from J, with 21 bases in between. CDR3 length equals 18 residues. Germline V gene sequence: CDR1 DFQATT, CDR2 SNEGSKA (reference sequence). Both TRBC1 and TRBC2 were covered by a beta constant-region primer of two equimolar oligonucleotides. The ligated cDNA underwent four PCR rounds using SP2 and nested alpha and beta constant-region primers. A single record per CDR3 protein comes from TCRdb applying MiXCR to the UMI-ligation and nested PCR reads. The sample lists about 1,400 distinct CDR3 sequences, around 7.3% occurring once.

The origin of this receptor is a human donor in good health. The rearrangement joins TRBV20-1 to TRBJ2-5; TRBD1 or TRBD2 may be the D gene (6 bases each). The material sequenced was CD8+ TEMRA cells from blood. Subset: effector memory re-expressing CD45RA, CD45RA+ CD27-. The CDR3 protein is CSARDLLGGSSSQETQYF. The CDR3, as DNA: TGCAGTGCTAGAGATCTGTTAGGGGGGTCGTCCTCCCAAGAGACCCAGTACTTC.